This TCR beta chain was found in a study of blood T cells in healthy people across ages. Combining a sample-barcoded 5' primer with a J-beta primer mix, a second PCR ran for about 7 to 12 cycles. A template-switch adaptor with 12 random nucleotides tagged each cDNA molecule. Using its own MiXCR run on the 5' RACE reads, TCRdb lists one record per CDR3 protein. The data contain 1.5 million to 2 million distinct CDR3 sequences, under 30% of them singletons. This sequence was found in a woman aged 30 to 39 in good health. Sequenced input: blood.

CDR3 in amino acids: CASSLGAGQAKSFF. DNA of the CDR3: TGTGCCAGCAGCCTGGGGGCGGGACAGGCGAAATCTTTCTTT. J is TRBJ1-1 and V is TRBV3-1; 8 nucleotides align to TRBD1. Trimming took 4 bases from V and 12 from J; bases not matched to a gene: 13. The CDR3 extends over 14 amino acids. Germline values: CDR1 LGHDT, CDR2 YNNKEL (reference sequence).